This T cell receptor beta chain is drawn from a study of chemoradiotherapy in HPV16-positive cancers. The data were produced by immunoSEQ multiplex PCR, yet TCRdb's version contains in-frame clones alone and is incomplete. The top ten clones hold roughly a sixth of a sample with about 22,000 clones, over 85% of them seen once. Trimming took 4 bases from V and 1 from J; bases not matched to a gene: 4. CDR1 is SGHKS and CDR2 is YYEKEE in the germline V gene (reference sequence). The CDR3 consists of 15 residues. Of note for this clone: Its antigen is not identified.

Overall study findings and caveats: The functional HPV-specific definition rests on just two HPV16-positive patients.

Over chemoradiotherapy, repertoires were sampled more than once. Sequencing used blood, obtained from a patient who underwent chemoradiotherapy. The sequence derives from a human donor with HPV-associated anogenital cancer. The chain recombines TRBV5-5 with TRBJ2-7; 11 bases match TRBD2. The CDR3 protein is CASSPRLAGSYEQYF. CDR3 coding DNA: TGTGCCAGCAGCCCACGACTAGCGGGGTCCTACGAGCAGTACTTC.